The clone carrying this T cell receptor (beta chain) was observed many times. What it binds is unknown. The sample originates from a study of T cells in Graves' hyperthyroidism and ophthalmopathy. Looked up from germline, CDR1 is SQVTM and CDR2 is ANQGSEA. The CDR3 totals 13 residues. V lost 3 bases and J lost 3; bases outside the gene matches: 2. Researchers amplified the TCR beta CDR3 regions from RNA transcripts. HTBI primers were the set used in a first-round RT-PCR of the TCR CDR3. TCRdb re-analysed the multiplex PCR reads in MiXCR, keeping a single row per CDR3 protein. The sample records some 140,000 distinct CDR3 sequences, approximately 20% being singletons. Study findings and constraints: In blood, most of the thyroid clonotypes expanded above 0.001 were also present.

V usage is TRBV29-1 and J usage is TRBJ2-5, with 9 bases matching TRBD1. The sequenced sample consisted of blood. The TCR was taken from a woman aged 50 to 65 with Graves' hyperthyroidism that later progressed to Graves' ophthalmopathy. CDR3 sequence (DNA): TGCAGCGTTGAGACAGGGGGAAAAGAGACCCAGTACTTC. This translates into CSVETGGKETQYF.